The 21 T cell receptor beta chains given below trace back to one sample, sequenced in a study of CD8+CD57+ T cells in acquired aplastic anemia. The authors sequenced patients whose flow cytometry had shown CD8+CD57+ cell expansion. Investigators profiled TCR beta VDJ and CDR3 from genomic DNA template. TCRdb analysed the reads with MiXCR anew, one entry per CDR3 protein. The data hold around 250,000 distinct CDR3 sequences, with 70% to 85% observed a single time. The sample was sorted CD4+, CD8+, or CD8+CD57+ T cells (not recorded which) from PBMCs. All receptors derive from a human donor with aplastic anemia.

The CDR3 DNA reads TGCGCCAGCAGCTTGGCGGCAGGGCCAGGGCAGACCCAGTACTTC. Amino acid sequence: CASSLAAGPGQTQYF. This chain joins TRBV5-1 and TRBJ2-5; possible D gene TRBD1, 5 bases. The germline V gene has CDR1 SGHRS and CDR2 YFSETQ. The CDR3 consists of 15 residues. Between the trimmed V and J ends, which lost 0 bases and 6 bases, there was a span of 15 bases.

On this clonotype: The conserved closing phenylalanine or tryptophan is absent in this CDR3, likely reflecting a read error. The DNA is left out, because the CDR3 cannot be placed on it with certainty; the CDR3 is given as TCRdb lists it. The J gene is TRBJ2-3, the V gene TRBV7-9; the listed D gene, TRBD1, was not tested against the DNA. Germline CDR1 and CDR2: SEHNR and FQNEAQ (reference sequence). With termini counted, the CDR3 has 14 amino acids. CDR3 in amino acids: CASSLARQGARQNV.

The rearrangement joins TRBV5-1 to TRBJ2-7; 10 bases are a match to TRBD1. Germline CDR1 SGHRS, CDR2 YFSETQ. This CDR3 has 16 residues. CDR3 protein: CASSSRDRGFLAEQYV. The CDR3 DNA is TGTGCCAGCAGCTCACGGGACAGGGGCTTCCTGGCCGAGCAGTACGTC.

This clonotype was seen a few times. A clone one base away is much larger, so this may be a read error. V gene TRBV7-2 combines with J gene TRBJ2-7, with TRBD1 matching 9 bases. Germline values: CDR1 SGHTA, CDR2 FQGNSA. The CDR3 is made up of 18 amino acids. V lost 3 bases to trimming and J lost 3 bases; unmatched junction nucleotides: 15. The CDR3 nucleotides read TGTGCCAGCAGCTTTACAGGGGGCGCCGACTATGGCTACTACGAGCAGTACGTC. This gives the protein CASSFTGGADYGYYEQYV.

The gene calls are TRBV7-9 and TRBJ1-1; no clear D gene. The CDR3 totals 13 residues. Trimming shortened V by 5 bases and J by 8 bases, and 15 bases separated the two germline ends. The germline V gene encodes CDR1 SEHNR and CDR2 FQNEAQ (reference sequence). CDR3 protein: CASSEGSGGEAFF. Written as DNA, the CDR3 is TGTGCCAGCAGCGAAGGGTCTGGAGGGGAAGCTTTCTTT. The variable domain in full, with the rest retrieved from reference TRBV7-9 and TRBJ1-1, is DTGVSQNPRHKITKRGQNVTFRCDPISEHNRLYWYRQTLGQGPEFLTYFQNEAQLEKSRLLSDRFSAERPKGSFSTLEIQRTEQGDSAMYLCASSEGSGGEAFFGQGTRLTVV.

About this clonotype itself: A junction end diverges from the germline sequence, so it may reflect a read error. The chain carries TRBV7-9 and TRBJ1-1; D gene ambiguous. Germline V gene lookup returns CDR1 SEHNR and CDR2 FQNEAQ (reference sequence). The CDR3 consists of 15 residues. This chain's CDR3 is CASSHGLAGVRAVFF. The DNA for the CDR3 is TGCGCCAGCAGCCACGGACTAGCGGGAGTACGAGCAGTTTTCTTT.

Remarks on this clonotype: Compared with germline, one end of the junction differs, possibly owing to a read error. The rearrangement links TRBV20-1 to TRBJ2-7; the match to TRBD1 covers 7 bases. Germline values: CDR1 DFQATT, CDR2 SNEGSKA (reference sequence). The CDR3 consists of 10 residues. CDR3 in DNA: TGTGGTGCACAGGGGTACGAGCAGTACTTC. Encoded protein: CGAQGYEQYF.

The V call is TRBV20-1, the J call TRBJ2-7; D is possibly TRBD1 (5 bases). The germline V gene has CDR1 DFQATT and CDR2 SNEGSKA (reference sequence). Trimming removed 1 base from V and 4 bases from J, with 17 bases in between. The CDR3 has 15 amino acids. CDR3 sequence reads: CSARGKLTRAYEQYF. CDR3 in DNA: TGCAGTGCTAGAGGGAAGTTAACCAGGGCTTACGAGCAGTACTTC.

Worth noting for this clonotype: The missing conserved phenylalanine or tryptophan at the end of this CDR3 makes a read error likely. The DNA is left out, because the CDR3 cannot be placed on it with certainty; the CDR3 is given as TCRdb lists it. The chain links TRBV9 to TRBJ2-1; TRBD1, the table's D call, was not compared with the DNA. The CDR3 totals 13 residues, both ends included. Germline V lookup: CDR1 SGDLS, CDR2 YYNGEE. The CDR3 sequence: CASGDAGGEAFFG.

A single count supports this clonotype. The chain links TRBV7-3 to TRBJ1-5; no clear D gene. Trimming took off 0 bases at V and 7 bases at J, with 19 bases between the two ends. CDR1 is SGHTA, CDR2 FQGTGA, per germline. The CDR3 extends over 17 amino acids. Here the CDR3 reads CASSLTSGSGGTQPQHF. CDR3 DNA sequence: TGTGCCAGCAGCTTAACTAGCGGGAGCGGAGGCACGCAGCCCCAGCATTTT.

J is TRBJ2-7 and V is TRBV5-6; TRBD1 matches at 7 bases. The ends lost 4 bases at V and 1 base at J; junction bases unmatched: 17. This CDR3 spans 18 amino acids. Germline CDR1 and CDR2: SGHDT and YYEEEE. The DNA of the CDR3 is TGTGCCAGCAGCCCCGTTGACGACGGGACAGCCCTTTCCTACGAGCAGTACGTC. Translating it yields CASSPVDDGTALSYEQYV.

About this clonotype itself: One end of the junction is discordant with germline, which a read error may explain. This sequence joins TRBV7-9 and TRBJ1-5; 8 nucleotides agree with TRBD1. The germline CDR1 and CDR2 sequences are SEHNR and FQNEAQ (reference sequence). This CDR3 region has 14 residues. CDR3 coding DNA: TGTGCCAGCAGCTTTGCCAGTAGCAGGGGGCGCCATGAGTTT. Its protein product is CASSFASSRGRHEF.

The genes are TRBV7-9 and TRBJ2-5; D is perhaps TRBD1 (6 bases). V shed 4 bases and J shed 12 bases, with 24 bases lying between them. The CDR3 has 15 amino acids. Germline V lookup: CDR1 SEHNR, CDR2 FQNEAQ (reference sequence). In DNA form, the CDR3 reads TGTGCCAGCAGCTCTAGGGGGAGTTACGGAGCCAACGAGTACTTC. The encoded protein is CASSSRGSYGANEYF.

The CDR3 protein is CASSAAAGHKDTQYF. CDR3 nucleotides: TGTGCCAGCAGCGCTGCAGCGGGGCACAAAGATACGCAGTATTTT. The rearrangement uses TRBV9 and TRBJ2-3; 7 positions match TRBD2. This CDR3 has 15 amino acids. Germline V lookup: CDR1 SGDLS, CDR2 YYNGEE. The J segment lost 5 bases and the V segment lost 3 bases, leaving 9 bases of the junction unmatched.

Worth noting for this clonotype: Here the CDR3 omits its conserved ending phenylalanine or tryptophan, so a read error is the likely source. The DNA is omitted, as the CDR3 cannot be located on it reliably, and the CDR3 follows TCRdb's listing. V and J are TRBV2 and TRBJ2-7; the DNA was not used to check the table's D call, TRBD1. Per germline, CDR1 SNHLY and CDR2 FYNNEI. The CDR3 length equals 15 residues, ends included. This CDR3 reads CASGDGGTATQDFDP.

For this clonotype: At one end, the junction sequence differs from germline, possibly due to a read error. The V gene is TRBV11-3, the J gene TRBJ1-2; D not certain. Germline values: CDR1 SGHNT, CDR2 YENEEA. The CDR3 is made up of 13 amino acids. CDR3 amino acids: CASSLTLVYGYTF. The CDR3 DNA is TGCGCCAGCAGCTTAACACTGGTATATGGCTACACCTTC.

Comments on this clonotype: At one end the junction does not follow the germline gene, possibly because of a read error. The rearrangement joins TRBV9 to TRBJ1-1; D gene ambiguous. Looked up from germline, CDR1 is SGDLS and CDR2 is YYNGEE. The CDR3 has 15 residues. CDR3 sequence reads: CASSLDVTGNAEAFF. CDR3 DNA sequence: TGTGCCAGCAGCTTAGATGTGACGGGGAACGCTGAGGCTTTCTTT.

Of note for this clonotype: The conserved final phenylalanine or tryptophan is absent from the CDR3, which likely points to a read error. The limits of the CDR3 on the DNA are not certain, so only TCRdb's listed CDR3 is given. The rearrangement links TRBV7-9 to TRBJ1-1. The CDR3 sequence runs 12 residues, both termini included. Germline assignment: CDR1 SEHNR and CDR2 FQNEAQ (reference sequence). The CDR3 spells CASSFQRSGGID.

Remarks on this clonotype: An end of the junction differs from the germline gene, which may be a read error. The chain combines TRBV9 with TRBJ2-3; no reliable D call. The CDR3 totals 14 residues. Germline loops: CDR1 SGDLS, CDR2 YYNGEE. The CDR3 loop is CASSVGAARDQPHF. DNA of the CDR3: TGTGCCAGCAGCGTAGGGGCCGCCCGAGATCAGCCCCATTTT.

The rearrangement links TRBV7-2 to TRBJ2-1; perhaps TRBD2 as D (5 bases). Germline V gene data show CDR1 as SGHTA and CDR2 as FQGNSA. V was shortened by 2 bases and J by 10 bases, with 21 bases between the two germline ends. The CDR3 totals 16 residues. The chain's CDR3 is CASSLNAGVTDTEQFF. The CDR3 DNA is TGTGCCAGCAGCTTAAATGCGGGCGTCACAGATACGGAGCAGTTCTTC.

V is TRBV7-9 and J is TRBJ1-1, with D hard to call. CDR1 is SEHNR, CDR2 FQNEAQ, per germline (reference sequence). The V end was cut by 2 bases, the J end by 0 bases, with 13 bases between. The length of the CDR3 is 16 residues. DNA of the CDR3: TGTGCCAGCAGCTTATGGGCCGTCGTCTTGAACACTGAAGCTTTCTTT. This sequence encodes CASSLWAVVLNTEAFF.